A selection of T cell receptor beta chains follows, all from one sample in a study of cytomegalovirus exposure and HLA in healthy donors. The table came from immunoSEQ multiplex PCR; TCRdb's copy has only in-frame clones and leaves some out. Of some 40,000 clones listed, over 60% are singletons. What was sequenced was PBMCs. The receptor source for this set is a man aged 35-49 years in good health and CMV-seronegative. Both conserved end residues are part of each CDR3. The D gene is left open where the match is weak. The size of a clone is reported for some rows only, either as once, few or many, or as a class for expanded clones.

D: .
size: .
J: TRBJ1-5
V: TRBV28
CDR3: CASSLPGGNQPQHF
DNA: TGTGCCAGCAGTTTACCGGGGGGCAATCAGCCCCAGCATTTT

D: TRBD1
size: once
J: TRBJ1-1
V: TRBV7-8
CDR3: CASSPTGDPSVKGTEAFF
DNA: TGTGCCAGCAGCCCTACAGGGGACCCGTCGGTCAAGGGCACTGAAGCTTTCTTT

D: .
size: .
J: TRBJ2-3
V: TRBV10-3
CDR3: CAISGGGESRDTQYF
DNA: TGTGCCATCAGTGGTGGCGGGGAGTCGCGGGATACGCAGTATTTT

D: .
size: .
J: TRBJ1-1
V: TRBV30
CDR3: CAWSGTRSGEAFF
DNA: TGTGCCTGGAGTGGCACCCGGAGCGGTGAAGCTTTCTTT

D: .
size: .
J: TRBJ1-1
V: TRBV29-1
CDR3: CSGRTRVTEAFF
DNA: TGCAGCGGTAGGACCAGGGTGACTGAAGCTTTCTTT

D: TRBD1
size: .
J: TRBJ1-1
V: TRBV4-1
CDR3: CASSSHRGRGTEAFF
DNA: TGCGCCAGCAGCTCACACAGGGGGCGGGGCACTGAAGCTTTCTTT

D: TRBD2
size: .
J: TRBJ2-4
V: TRBV4-2
CDR3: CASRGEGMNIQYF
DNA: TGTGCCAGCAGAGGGGAGGGGATGAACATTCAGTACTTC

D: TRBD1
size: medium-sized
J: TRBJ2-1
V: TRBV5-4
CDR3: CASSAGQGSYNEQFF
DNA: TGTGCCAGCAGCGCGGGACAGGGGTCCTACAATGAGCAGTTCTTC

D: TRBD2
size: .
J: TRBJ2-5
V: TRBV29-1
CDR3: CSVPKRGGTQETQYF
DNA: TGCAGCGTCCCAAAGCGGGGGGGGACCCAAGAGACCCAGTACTTC

D: .
size: .
J: TRBJ2-7
V: TRBV11-2
CDR3: CASSLDRGDEQYF
DNA: TGTGCCAGCAGCTTAGATCGGGGAGACGAGCAGTACTTC

D: TRBD1
size: .
J: TRBJ2-7
V: TRBV19
CDR3: CASSDGTGNDYEQYF
DNA: TGTGCCAGTAGCGACGGGACAGGAAACGACTACGAGCAGTACTTC

D: .
size: .
J: TRBJ2-7
V: TRBV10-3
CDR3: CAIGPDPEGEQYF
DNA: TGTGCCATCGGGCCGGACCCTGAGGGAGAGCAGTACTTC

D: TRBD1
size: .
J: TRBJ2-1
V: TRBV10-3
CDR3: CAISEGTEPLRQFF
DNA: TGTGCCATCAGTGAGGGGACAGAACCCTTGAGGCAGTTCTTC

D: .
size: few
J: TRBJ2-7
V: TRBV2
CDR3: CASNGPYSYEQYF
DNA: TGTGCCAGCAATGGGCCTTATTCCTACGAGCAGTACTTC

D: .
size: once
J: TRBJ2-7
V: TRBV18
CDR3: CASSLSNHLPRYEQYF
DNA: TGTGCCAGCTCACTCTCGAACCACCTGCCCCGGTACGAGCAGTACTTC

D: .
size: .
J: TRBJ1-6
V: TRBV5-6
CDR3: CASSLLTAKNSPLHF
DNA: TGTGCCAGCAGCTTGTTGACAGCTAAGAATTCACCCCTCCACTTT

D: TRBD1
size: .
J: TRBJ2-3
V: TRBV2
CDR3: CASIDRGGLDTQYF
DNA: TGTGCCAGCATCGACAGGGGGGGGTTAGATACGCAGTATTTT

D: TRBD1
size: .
J: TRBJ2-5
V: TRBV9
CDR3: CASSVRQGDQETQYF
DNA: TGTGCCAGCAGCGTAAGACAGGGGGACCAAGAGACCCAGTACTTC

D: TRBD1
size: few
J: TRBJ1-3
V: TRBV7-9
CDR3: CASSPWTGNRTIYF
DNA: TGTGCCAGCAGCCCTTGGACAGGGAATCGCACCATATATTTT

D: .
size: .
J: TRBJ1-2
V: TRBV7-3
CDR3: CASSSGTTSGYTF
DNA: TGTGCCAGCAGCTCCGGGACAACGAGCGGCTACACCTTC

D: .
size: few
J: TRBJ2-2
V: TRBV7-6
CDR3: CASSLMRGSTGELFF
DNA: TGTGCCAGCAGCTTAATGAGGGGGAGCACCGGGGAGCTGTTTTTT

D: .
size: .
J: TRBJ1-5
V: TRBV4-1
CDR3: CASSQKPGNQPQHF
DNA: TGCGCCAGCAGCCAAAAGCCGGGTAATCAGCCCCAGCATTTT

D: .
size: .
J: TRBJ1-3
V: TRBV6-5
CDR3: CASSLDRQTGNTIYF
DNA: TGTGCCAGCAGTTTAGACAGGCAAACTGGAAACACCATATATTTT

D: TRBD2
size: .
J: TRBJ2-5
V: TRBV4-1
CDR3: CASSRGLAGGLLRETQYF
DNA: TGCGCCAGCAGCCGAGGACTAGCGGGGGGGCTCTTACGAGAGACCCAGTACTTC

D: TRBD1
size: .
J: TRBJ1-1
V: TRBV30
CDR3: CAWSVGTVNTEAFF
DNA: TGTGCCTGGAGTGTAGGGACAGTAAACACTGAAGCTTTCTTT

D: TRBD1
size: once
J: TRBJ2-2
V: TRBV10-3
CDR3: CAISRQGPDTGELFF
DNA: TGTGCCATCAGTAGACAGGGTCCGGACACCGGGGAGCTGTTTTTT

D: TRBD1
size: .
J: TRBJ1-4
V: TRBV7-9
CDR3: CASGAGQGNEKLFF
DNA: TGTGCCAGCGGGGCGGGACAGGGGAATGAAAAACTGTTTTTT

D: .
size: .
J: TRBJ1-4
V: TRBV25-1
CDR3: CASSDGGVGGEKLFF
DNA: TGTGCCAGCAGTGATGGTGGGGTAGGGGGTGAAAAACTGTTTTTT

D: TRBD1
size: .
J: TRBJ1-1
V: TRBV2
CDR3: CASSRQGTEAFF
DNA: TGTGCCAGCAGTCGACAGGGGACTGAAGCTTTCTTT

D: TRBD1
size: .
J: TRBJ1-5
V: TRBV14
CDR3: CASSQDPRQGAVSGNQPQHF
DNA: TGTGCCAGCAGCCAAGATCCCCGACAGGGGGCCGTTTCGGGCAATCAGCCCCAGCATTTT

D: .
size: .
J: TRBJ2-1
V: TRBV9
CDR3: CASSPRTDHNEQFF
DNA: TGTGCCAGCAGCCCACGGACAGATCACAATGAGCAGTTCTTC

D: .
size: .
J: TRBJ2-1
V: TRBV30
CDR3: CAWSLGGARNEQFF
DNA: TGTGCCTGGAGCCTGGGGGGGGCTCGCAATGAGCAGTTCTTC

D: .
size: .
J: TRBJ2-3
V: TRBV7-2
CDR3: CASSLGPGPTDTQYF
DNA: TGTGCCAGCAGCTTAGGACCGGGTCCCACAGATACGCAGTATTTT

D: .
size: .
J: TRBJ2-7
V: TRBV9
CDR3: CASSADLGGRGEQYF
DNA: TGTGCCAGCAGCGCCGACCTGGGGGGGCGAGGGGAGCAGTACTTC

D: .
size: .
J: TRBJ1-4
V: TRBV19
CDR3: CASSMRRGYEKLFF
DNA: TGTGCCAGTAGTATGCGCAGGGGTTATGAAAAACTGTTTTTT

D: .
size: .
J: TRBJ2-5
V: TRBV15
CDR3: CATSRDPGPEGLIQYF
DNA: TGTGCCACCAGCAGAGATCCGGGCCCTGAGGGATTAATCCAGTACTTC

D: .
size: .
J: TRBJ1-5
V: TRBV28
CDR3: CASSLRGGGNQPQHF
DNA: TGTGCCAGCAGTTTACGGGGAGGGGGCAATCAGCCCCAGCATTTT

D: TRBD2
size: .
J: TRBJ2-7
V: TRBV7-2
CDR3: CASTPRGGGYEQYF
DNA: TGTGCCAGCACCCCCCGGGGGGGAGGCTACGAGCAGTACTTC

D: .
size: few
J: TRBJ2-3
V: TRBV5-5
CDR3: CASSLTGSSGTDTQYF
DNA: TGTGCCAGCAGCTTGACGGGGAGCAGCGGCACAGATACGCAGTATTTT

D: TRBD2
size: .
J: TRBJ2-5
V: TRBV6-5
CDR3: CASSYALAGGGETQYF
DNA: TGTGCCAGCAGTTACGCTCTAGCGGGGGGAGGGGAGACCCAGTACTTC

D: .
size: .
J: TRBJ1-6
V: TRBV7-2
CDR3: CASSLGQAPLHF
DNA: TGTGCCAGCAGCTTAGGACAAGCACCCCTCCACTTT

D: TRBD2
size: .
J: TRBJ2-7
V: TRBV11-2
CDR3: CASSTTSGAYEQYF
DNA: TGTGCCAGCAGCACTACTAGCGGGGCCTACGAGCAGTACTTC

D: TRBD1
size: few
J: TRBJ2-7
V: TRBV13
CDR3: CASSTTGYEQYF
DNA: TGTGCCAGCAGCACGACAGGGTACGAGCAGTACTTC

D: TRBD2
size: few
J: TRBJ2-7
V: TRBV7-9
CDR3: CASSSGTSGYEQYF
DNA: TGTGCCAGCAGCTCCGGGACTAGCGGCTACGAGCAGTACTTC

D: TRBD1
size: once
J: TRBJ1-5
V: TRBV7-8
CDR3: CASSPTGVSNQPQHF
DNA: TGTGCCAGCAGCCCGACAGGGGTTAGCAATCAGCCCCAGCATTTT

D: TRBD1
size: .
J: TRBJ2-7
V: TRBV5-8
CDR3: CASSSWTGGIYEQYF
DNA: TGTGCCAGCAGCTCCTGGACAGGGGGCATCTACGAGCAGTACTTC

D: TRBD1
size: .
J: TRBJ1-6
V: TRBV5-1
CDR3: CASSLEGQGANNSPLHF
DNA: TGCGCCAGCAGCTTGGAGGGACAGGGGGCCAATAATTCACCCCTCCACTTT

D: .
size: .
J: TRBJ2-7
V: TRBV7-2
CDR3: CASSLVVGRAQYEQYF
DNA: TGTGCCAGCAGCTTAGTCGTAGGCAGGGCCCAATACGAGCAGTACTTC

D: .
size: .
J: TRBJ1-2
V: TRBV7-3
CDR3: CASSLIRVHYGYTF
DNA: TGTGCCAGCAGCTTAATTCGGGTCCACTATGGCTACACCTTC

D: .
size: .
J: TRBJ2-5
V: TRBV18
CDR3: CASSPTSGTQETQYF
DNA: TGTGCCAGCTCACCTACGTCCGGTACCCAAGAGACCCAGTACTTC

D: .
size: .
J: TRBJ1-5
V: TRBV10-3
CDR3: CAISERGDQPQHF
DNA: TGTGCCATCAGTGAGCGGGGGGATCAGCCCCAGCATTTT

D: .
size: .
J: TRBJ1-5
V: TRBV27
CDR3: CASRGGGAWSNQPQHF
DNA: TGTGCCAGCCGGGGCGGGGGGGCCTGGAGCAATCAGCCCCAGCATTTT

D: .
size: .
J: TRBJ2-7
V: TRBV7-9
CDR3: CATGGLYEQYF
DNA: TGTGCCACCGGCGGCCTTTACGAGCAGTACTTC

D: .
size: few
J: TRBJ1-4
V: TRBV5-6
CDR3: CASSELGTATNEKLFF
DNA: TGTGCCAGCAGCGAGCTCGGGACTGCAACTAATGAAAAACTGTTTTTT

D: .
size: .
J: TRBJ2-1
V: TRBV4-1
CDR3: CASSLSGEQFF
DNA: TGCGCCAGCAGCCTCAGCGGTGAGCAGTTCTTC

D: TRBD1
size: .
J: TRBJ1-6
V: TRBV9
CDR3: CASSTRTGYPSPLHF
DNA: TGTGCCAGCAGCACTCGGACAGGGTACCCCTCACCCCTCCACTTT

D: .
size: .
J: TRBJ1-1
V: TRBV14
CDR3: CASSQLPWGRGSTEAFF
DNA: TGTGCCAGCAGCCAACTCCCGTGGGGCAGGGGAAGCACTGAAGCTTTCTTT

D: .
size: .
J: TRBJ2-2
V: TRBV30
CDR3: CALTSSGAGELFF
DNA: TGTGCCTTAACCAGTAGCGGTGCCGGGGAGCTGTTTTTT

D: .
size: once
J: TRBJ1-2
V: TRBV28
CDR3: CASSPLYYGYTF
DNA: TGTGCCAGCAGTCCCTTATACTATGGCTACACCTTC

D: .
size: .
J: TRBJ2-3
V: TRBV15
CDR3: CATSRDQQGGTQYF
DNA: TGTGCCACCAGCAGAGATCAACAGGGCGGTACGCAGTATTTT